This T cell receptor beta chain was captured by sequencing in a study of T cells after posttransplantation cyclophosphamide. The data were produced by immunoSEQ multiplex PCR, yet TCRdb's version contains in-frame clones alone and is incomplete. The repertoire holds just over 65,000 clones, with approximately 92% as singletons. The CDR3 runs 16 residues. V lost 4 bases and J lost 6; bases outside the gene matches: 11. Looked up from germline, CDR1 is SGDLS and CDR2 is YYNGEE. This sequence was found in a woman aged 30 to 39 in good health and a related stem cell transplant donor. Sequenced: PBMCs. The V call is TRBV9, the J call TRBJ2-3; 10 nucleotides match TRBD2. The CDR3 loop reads CASSTTGTSVRDTQYF. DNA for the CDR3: TGTGCCAGCAGCACGACCGGGACTAGCGTACGGGATACGCAGTATTTT.